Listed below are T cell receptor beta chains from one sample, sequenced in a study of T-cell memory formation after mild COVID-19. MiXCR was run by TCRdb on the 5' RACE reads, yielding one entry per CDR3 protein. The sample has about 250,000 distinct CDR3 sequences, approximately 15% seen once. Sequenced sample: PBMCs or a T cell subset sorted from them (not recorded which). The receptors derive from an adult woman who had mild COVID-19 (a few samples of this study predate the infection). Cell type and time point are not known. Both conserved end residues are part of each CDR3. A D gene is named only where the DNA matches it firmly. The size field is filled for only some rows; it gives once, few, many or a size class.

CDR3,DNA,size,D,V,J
CASSDVEDEKLFF,TGTGCCAGCAGTGACGTGGAGGATGAAAAACTGTTTTTT,few,.,TRBV25-1,TRBJ1-4
CASSSTAEGEKLFF,TGCGCCAGCAGCTCCACGGCGGAGGGGGAAAAACTGTTTTTT,.,.,TRBV5-1,TRBJ1-4
CSASEGHSGANVLTF,TGCAGTGCTTCCGAGGGCCACTCTGGGGCCAACGTCCTGACTTTC,.,.,TRBV20-1,TRBJ2-6
CASSLSGTAEETQYF,TGTGCCAGCAGTTTGAGCGGGACTGCCGAAGAGACCCAGTACTTC,many,TRBD2,TRBV12-3/TRBV12-4,TRBJ2-5
CASSLTTSGTADTQYF,TGTGCCAGCAGCTTAACGACTAGCGGGACTGCAGATACGCAGTATTTT,.,TRBD2,TRBV7-3,TRBJ2-3
CASSPRGRDRLNTEAFF,TGTGCCAGCAGCCCGAGAGGCCGGGACAGATTGAACACTGAAGCTTTCTTT,.,TRBD1,TRBV11-2,TRBJ1-1
CASRPWGADSNQPQHF,TGTGCCAGCAGGCCCTGGGGGGCAGACAGCAATCAGCCCCAGCATTTT,.,.,TRBV12-3/TRBV12-4,TRBJ1-5
CASSLELGGLFGYTF,TGTGCCAGCAGCTTAGAGCTAGGGGGTCTCTTTGGCTACACCTTC,few,.,TRBV11-2,TRBJ1-2
CATSKAAHNEQFF,TGTGCCACCAGCAAGGCAGCCCACAATGAGCAGTTCTTC,many,.,TRBV15,TRBJ2-1
CATTNSGGTDTQYF,TGTGCCACCACTAATAGCGGGGGCACAGATACGCAGTATTTT,.,TRBD2,TRBV12-3/TRBV12-4,TRBJ2-3
CASSLNGGADEQFF,TGCGCCAGCAGCTTGAACGGGGGGGCGGATGAGCAGTTCTTC,many,TRBD2,TRBV5-1,TRBJ2-1
CASSLAYNTDTQYF,TGTGCCAGCAGCTTAGCGTACAACACAGATACGCAGTATTTT,few,.,TRBV7-6,TRBJ2-3
CASSLGLRGGLETQYF,TGTGCCAGCAGTTTAGGGCTCCGGGGGGGCCTCGAGACCCAGTACTTC,.,TRBD2,TRBV12-3/TRBV12-4,TRBJ2-5
CASSEYQGVGETQYF,TGTGCCAGCAGTGAATATCAAGGGGTAGGGGAGACCCAGTACTTC,.,.,TRBV25-1,TRBJ2-5
CASSRRLAATSGTDTQYF,TGTGCCAGCAGCCGGAGGCTAGCGGCAACTTCGGGCACAGATACGCAGTATTTT,.,TRBD2,TRBV7-2,TRBJ2-3
CASSVLTGSYEQFF,TGCGCCAGCAGCGTATTAACAGGTTCTTATGAGCAGTTCTTC,many,.,TRBV5-1,TRBJ2-1
CASSLDRTRGGQYF,TGCGCCAGCAGCTTGGACCGGACCCGAGGGGGCCAGTACTTC,few,.,TRBV5-1,TRBJ2-5
CSGWENTEAFF,TGCAGTGGTTGGGAGAACACTGAAGCTTTCTTT,.,.,TRBV20-1,TRBJ1-1
CASTADSNTEAFF,TGTGCCAGCACCGCGGACAGTAACACTGAAGCTTTCTTT,few,.,TRBV27,TRBJ1-1
CASSVRGTDFGEAFF,TGTGCCAGCTCGGTTCGCGGGACAGACTTCGGTGAAGCTTTCTTT,few,TRBD1,TRBV18,TRBJ1-1
CASSQDPDGGLYGYTF,TGCGCCAGCAGCCAAGATCCCGATGGGGGGCTCTATGGCTACACCTTC,few,.,TRBV4-3,TRBJ1-2
CSARDLLTDVSYGYTF,TGCAGTGCTAGAGATTTGCTGACGGATGTTTCCTATGGCTACACCTTC,once,.,TRBV20-1,TRBJ1-2
CASTPHVAGVQETQYF,TGTGCCAGCACCCCACATGTAGCGGGGGTCCAAGAGACCCAGTACTTC,.,TRBD2,TRBV5-5,TRBJ2-5
CASSYGTGETQYF,TGCGCCAGCAGCTACGGGACGGGGGAGACCCAGTACTTC,.,.,TRBV5-1,TRBJ2-5
CASSPNPPQREGETQYF,TGTGCCAGCAGCCCCAACCCTCCGCAGCGGGAGGGAGAGACCCAGTACTTC,.,TRBD2,TRBV7-3,TRBJ2-5
CAITGTSGIKGDEQFF,TGTGCCATCACCGGGACTAGCGGGATTAAGGGAGATGAGCAGTTCTTC,.,TRBD2,TRBV10-3,TRBJ2-1
CASRGYSSGNTIYF,TGTGCCAGCAGGGGATACAGCTCTGGAAACACCATATATTTT,.,.,TRBV6-2/TRBV6-3,TRBJ1-3
CAISEGKDTQYF,TGTGCCATCAGTGAAGGAAAAGATACGCAGTATTTT,few,.,TRBV10-3,TRBJ2-3
CASSAGGGGTRGYTF,TGTGCCAGCAGCGCCGGCGGGGGCGGTACTCGGGGCTACACCTTC,few,.,TRBV7-9,TRBJ1-2
CASSSYRGDEQFF,TGTGCCAGCAGCTCCTACAGGGGAGATGAGCAGTTCTTC,few,TRBD1,TRBV11-1,TRBJ2-1
CASSQGFFRDTEAFF,TGTGCCAGCAGCCAAGGGTTTTTCAGGGACACTGAAGCTTTCTTT,.,.,TRBV14,TRBJ1-1
CASSPGDSRSYEQYF,TGCGCCAGCAGTCCGGGGGACAGCCGGAGCTACGAGCAGTACTTC,few,.,TRBV23-1,TRBJ2-7
CASSLGGGNQPQHF,TGTGCCAGCAGTTTAGGGGGAGGCAATCAGCCCCAGCATTTT,many,.,TRBV12-3/TRBV12-4,TRBJ1-5
CASSLQRRYEQYF,TGTGCCAGCAGTTTGCAGCGGCGCTACGAGCAGTACTTC,.,.,TRBV12-3/TRBV12-4,TRBJ2-7
CATSDNPGGLRKYF,TGTGCCACCAGTGACAATCCCGGCGGGCTACGGAAGTATTTT,.,.,TRBV24-1,TRBJ2-3
CASSVSSQNEQFF,TGTGCCAGCAGCGTATCTAGTCAGAATGAGCAGTTCTTC,many,.,TRBV9,TRBJ2-1
CASSPRGDSPLHF,TGTGCCAGCAGCCCCAGGGGTGATTCACCCCTCCACTTT,few,.,TRBV12-3/TRBV12-4,TRBJ1-6
CASSLLPGLGGKSGELFF,TGTGCCAGCAGCTTACTACCGGGACTAGGGGGGAAGTCCGGGGAGCTGTTTTTT,few,TRBD2,TRBV7-6,TRBJ2-2
CASSLGTSGKASYNEQFF,TGCGCCAGCAGCCTAGGGACTAGCGGGAAGGCCTCCTACAATGAGCAGTTCTTC,few,TRBD2,TRBV5-1,TRBJ2-1
CASSQVGGTQYF,TGTGCCAGCAGCCAAGTAGGTGGAACGCAGTATTTT,.,.,TRBV14,TRBJ2-3
CASKVDTQYF,TGTGCCAGCAAGGTGGATACGCAGTATTTT,.,.,TRBV2,TRBJ2-3
CASSLRAGAGSSYEQYF,TGCGCCAGCAGCTTGAGAGCGGGAGCTGGGAGCTCCTACGAGCAGTACTTC,.,TRBD2,TRBV5-1,TRBJ2-7
CASSPGGGVGQPQHF,TGTGCCAGCAGTCCGGGGGGAGGTGTGGGTCAGCCCCAGCATTTT,.,.,TRBV12-3/TRBV12-4,TRBJ1-5